What follows is one TCR beta chain and its context. This receptor's antigen is unknown. Base qualities are not recorded, but no much larger clone differs from it by a single base. The data are from a study of cytomegalovirus exposure and HLA in healthy donors (TCRdb year 2017). Regarding the research as a whole: The 700 or so repertoires of the first cohort and the 95 to 150 validation repertoires were produced on the same platform, according to a later analysis. Besides the first cohort of 500 to 700 subjects, a separate validation cohort made up of 90 to 150 different subjects was used. High-throughput TCR immunosequencing, statistical association of individual TCRs with disease status, and machine learning were combined to predict cytomegalovirus infection status. The study aimed to test whether signatures of past pathogen exposure could be identified by cataloging public T cell receptors. Paper-wide results and their limitations: Subsequent analysis determined that TCRs grouped into clusters in the first cohort also showed a tendency toward co-occurrence across the 130 or so validation repertoires, and about 93% of cluster scores exceeded 0. The authors suggested that the approach could potentially be extended to other disease states and immunological phenotypes. A total of around 150 TCR beta chains were listed by the study as associated with cytomegalovirus. Three of the identified cytomegalovirus-associated TCR beta chains were confirmed in vitro to be specific for cytomegalovirus antigens. Most TCR sequences were seen in very few donors, while some public TCRs were found in many individuals. All 120 or so repertoires were used to score co-occurrence in the validation cohort in a later analysis, because that analysis had no HLA typing for the cohort. The classifier was reported to diagnose cytomegalovirus status with high specificity and sensitivity in both the original and validation cohorts.

The donors belonged to the validation cohort of roughly 120 subjects, which was separate from the roughly 700-subject first cohort. Library prep was done by the immunoSEQ multiplex PCR assay. From the authors' description of their analysis: A statistical classification framework was built to diagnose cytomegalovirus status from the catalog of TCR beta chain sequences. TCRdb holds this immuneACCESS table with in-frame rearrangements only. Some clones are missing; in checked studies, unresolved V genes explain under half, and the rest has no known cause. V, J and clone size reflect that table, while D and trimming were determined from the DNA. The table for this sample lists about 62,000 clones; roughly 94% of them were counted only once. The ten largest make up roughly 6.6% of the sample. Sequenced sample: PBMCs. The TCR comes from a woman between 18 and 29 years old in good health and CMV-seropositive.

The CDR3 reads as follows: CASWTGRNYGYTF. In nucleotide form, the sequence is TGTGCCAGTTGGACAGGGCGTAACTATGGCTACACCTTC. The V and J genes are TRBV19 and TRBJ1-2, with 8 central nucleotides matching TRBD1. The CDR3, from cysteine to phenylalanine, totals 13 residues. The DNA shown is the 39-base CDR3, in frame from base 1. CDR1 and CDR2 are drawn from the germline V gene (reference sequence): LNHDA, SQIVND. The junction shows trimming of 8 bases on V and 1 base on J, and the gene matches do not reach 3 bases of it. When the CDR3 is completed using the reference TRBV19 and TRBJ1-2 genes on either side, the full variable domain is DGGITQSPKYLFRKEGQNVTLSCEQNLNHDAMYWYRQDPGQGLRLIYYSQIVNDFQKGDIAEGYSVSREKKESFPLTVTSAQKNPTAFYLCASWTGRNYGYTFGSGTRLTVV.